The sequence of this T cell receptor (beta chain) was determined in a study of shared clonotypes between healthy human individuals. This CDR3 comprises 14 residues. V was pared by 6 bases and J by 7 bases, with 6 bases of the junction left unmatched. Germline lookup yields CDR1 ENHRY and CDR2 SYGVKD. About this clone itself: Its antigen remains unknown.

Findings and limits, study-wide: Few donors limited the genetic and exposure-history diversity represented. Memory subsets generally showed smaller estimated richness than naive subsets did.

Assay execution took place at the deep level. Measured with immunoSEQ multiplex PCR; TCRdb has only the in-frame clones, and not every one. The sample contains 2 million to 2.5 million clones, 90% to 96% of which appear only once. The rearrangement joins TRBV10-3 to TRBJ2-1; 10 bases line up with TRBD2. Source material: naive CD4+ T cells sorted from blood. The sample's subset: CD45RA+ positively selected. This TCR derives from a man younger than 35 in good health. The CDR3 DNA reads TGTGCCATCAGGGTACTAGCGGGAAGGAATGAGCAGTTCTTC. Its protein product is CAIRVLAGRNEQFF.